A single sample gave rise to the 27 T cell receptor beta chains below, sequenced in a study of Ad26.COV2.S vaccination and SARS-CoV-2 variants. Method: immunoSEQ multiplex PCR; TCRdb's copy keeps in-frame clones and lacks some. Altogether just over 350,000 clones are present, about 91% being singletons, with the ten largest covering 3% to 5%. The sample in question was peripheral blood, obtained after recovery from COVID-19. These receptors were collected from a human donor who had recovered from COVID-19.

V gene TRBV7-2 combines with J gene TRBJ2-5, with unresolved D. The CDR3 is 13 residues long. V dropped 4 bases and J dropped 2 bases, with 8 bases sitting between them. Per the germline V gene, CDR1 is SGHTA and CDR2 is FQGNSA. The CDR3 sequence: CASSSLRQETQYF. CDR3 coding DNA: TGTGCCAGCAGCTCCCTAAGACAAGAGACCCAGTACTTC.

CDR3 bases: TGTGCCAGCAGCTTAGGGAGTTTAGAAAAACTGTTTTTT. Protein product: CASSLGSLEKLFF. The rearrangement uses TRBV7-9 and TRBJ1-4; no reliable D call. Germline V lookup: CDR1 SEHNR, CDR2 FQNEAQ (reference sequence). The CDR3 extends over 13 amino acids. With 1 base removed from V and 8 bases from J, the gap between germline ends came to 8 bases. The full variable domain, with the rest looked up from reference TRBV7-9 and TRBJ1-4, is DTGVSQNPRHKITKRGQNVTFRCDPISEHNRLYWYRQTLGQGPEFLTYFQNEAQLEKSRLLSDRFSAERPKGSFSTLEIQRTEQGDSAMYLCASSLGSLEKLFFGSGTQLSVL.

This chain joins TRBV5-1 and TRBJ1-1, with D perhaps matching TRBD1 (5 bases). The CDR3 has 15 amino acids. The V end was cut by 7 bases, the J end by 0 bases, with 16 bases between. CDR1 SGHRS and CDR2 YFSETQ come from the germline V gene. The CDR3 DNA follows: TGCGCCAGCGGCGGGGAGGGACGGTTGAACACTGAAGCTTTCTTT. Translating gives CASGGEGRLNTEAFF.

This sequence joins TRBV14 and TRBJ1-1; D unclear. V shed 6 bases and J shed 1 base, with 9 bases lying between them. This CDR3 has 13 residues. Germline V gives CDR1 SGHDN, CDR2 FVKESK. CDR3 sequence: CASRAAGNTEAFF. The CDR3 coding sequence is TGTGCCAGCAGAGCAGCAGGGAACACTGAAGCTTTCTTT.

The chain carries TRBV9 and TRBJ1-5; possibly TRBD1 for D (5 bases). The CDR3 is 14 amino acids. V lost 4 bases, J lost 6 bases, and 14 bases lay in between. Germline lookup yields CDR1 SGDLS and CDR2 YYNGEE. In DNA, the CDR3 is TGTGCCAGCAGCCCCGGGGACGGGGGTCAGCCCCAGCATTTT. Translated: CASSPGDGGQPQHF. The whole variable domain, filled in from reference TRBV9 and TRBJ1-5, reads DSGVTQTPKHLITATGQRVTLRCSPRSGDLSVYWYQQSLDQGLQFLIQYYNGEERAKGNILERFSAQQFPDLHSELNLSSLELGDSALYFCASSPGDGGQPQHFGDGTRLSIL.

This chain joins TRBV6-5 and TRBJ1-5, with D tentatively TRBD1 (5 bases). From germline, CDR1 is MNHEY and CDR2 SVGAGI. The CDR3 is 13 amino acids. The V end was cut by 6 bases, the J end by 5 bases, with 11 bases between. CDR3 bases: TGTGCCAGCAGGGACGGGACTTATCAGCCCCAGCATTTT. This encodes CASRDGTYQPQHF.

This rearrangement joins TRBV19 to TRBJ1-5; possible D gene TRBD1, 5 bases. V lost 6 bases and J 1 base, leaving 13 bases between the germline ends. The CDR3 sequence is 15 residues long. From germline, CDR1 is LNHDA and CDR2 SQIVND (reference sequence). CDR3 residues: CASRNLGESNQPQHF. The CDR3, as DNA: TGTGCCAGTAGAAATCTGGGGGAAAGCAATCAGCCCCAGCATTTT.

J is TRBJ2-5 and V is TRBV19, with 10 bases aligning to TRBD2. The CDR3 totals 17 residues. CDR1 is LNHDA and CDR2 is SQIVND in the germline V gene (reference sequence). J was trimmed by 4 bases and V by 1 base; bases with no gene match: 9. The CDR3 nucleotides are TGTGCCAGTAGTATAGGAGCGGGGGGGAGTTTTGGAGAGACCCAGTACTTC. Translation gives CASSIGAGGSFGETQYF.

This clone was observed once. The CDR3 nucleotides read TGTGCCAGCAGCTCAGTCCGAACAGGGTCTCGTTCGGCTAATGAAAAACTGTTTTTT. As protein: CASSSVRTGSRSANEKLFF. The gene calls are TRBV7-9 and TRBJ1-4; possibly TRBD1 for D (6 bases). CDR1 SEHNR and CDR2 FQNEAQ come from the germline V gene (reference sequence). The CDR3 consists of 19 residues. Trimming took off 4 bases at V and 3 bases at J, with 24 bases between the two ends.

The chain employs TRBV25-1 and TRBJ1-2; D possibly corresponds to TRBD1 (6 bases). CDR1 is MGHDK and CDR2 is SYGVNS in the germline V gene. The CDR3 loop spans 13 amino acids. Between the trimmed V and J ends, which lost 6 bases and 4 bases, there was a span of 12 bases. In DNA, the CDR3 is TGTGCCAGCAGCCTTGGGGGGGCCTATGGCTACACCTTC. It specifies CASSLGGAYGYTF.

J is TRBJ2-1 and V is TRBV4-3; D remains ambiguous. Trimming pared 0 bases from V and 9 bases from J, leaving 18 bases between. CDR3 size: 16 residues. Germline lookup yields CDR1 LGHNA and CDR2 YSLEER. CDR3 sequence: CASSQDGLVTLAEQFF. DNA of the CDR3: TGCGCCAGCAGCCAAGACGGGCTAGTGACGTTGGCTGAGCAGTTCTTC.

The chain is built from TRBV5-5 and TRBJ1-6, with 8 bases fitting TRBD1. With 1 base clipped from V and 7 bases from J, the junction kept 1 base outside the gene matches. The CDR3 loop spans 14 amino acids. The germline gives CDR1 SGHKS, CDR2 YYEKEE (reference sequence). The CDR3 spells CASSLYRGNSPLHF. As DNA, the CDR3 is TGTGCCAGCAGCTTGTACAGGGGGAATTCACCCCTCCACTTT.

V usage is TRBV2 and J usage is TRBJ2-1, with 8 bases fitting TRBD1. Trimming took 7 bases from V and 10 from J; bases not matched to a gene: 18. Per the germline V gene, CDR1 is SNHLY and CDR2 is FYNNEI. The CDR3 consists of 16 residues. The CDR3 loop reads CASNPRTGIVADEQFF. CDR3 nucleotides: TGTGCCAGCAACCCAAGGACAGGGATTGTAGCGGACGAGCAGTTCTTC.

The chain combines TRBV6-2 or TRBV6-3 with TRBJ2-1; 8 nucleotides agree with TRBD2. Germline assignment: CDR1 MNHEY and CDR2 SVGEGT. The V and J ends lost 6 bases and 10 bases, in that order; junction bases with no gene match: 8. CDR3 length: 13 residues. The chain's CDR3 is CASSVLIAGEQFF. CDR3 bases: TGTGCCAGCAGCGTGTTGATAGCGGGGGAGCAGTTCTTC.

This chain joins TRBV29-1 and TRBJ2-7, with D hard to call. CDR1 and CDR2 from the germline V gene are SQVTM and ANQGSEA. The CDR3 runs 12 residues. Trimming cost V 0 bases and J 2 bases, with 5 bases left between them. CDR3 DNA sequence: TGCAGCGTTGAAGATCGCCCCTACGAGCAGTACTTC. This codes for CSVEDRPYEQYF.

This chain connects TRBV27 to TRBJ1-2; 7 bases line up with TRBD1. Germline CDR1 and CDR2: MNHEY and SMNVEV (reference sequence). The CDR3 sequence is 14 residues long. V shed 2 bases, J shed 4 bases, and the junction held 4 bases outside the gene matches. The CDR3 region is CASSLRQGTYGYTF. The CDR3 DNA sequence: TGTGCCAGCAGTTTAAGACAGGGTACCTATGGCTACACCTTC.

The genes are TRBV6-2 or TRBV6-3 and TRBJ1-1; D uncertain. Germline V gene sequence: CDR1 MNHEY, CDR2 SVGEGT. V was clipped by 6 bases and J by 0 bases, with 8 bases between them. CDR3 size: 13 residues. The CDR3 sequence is CASSRTVNTEAFF. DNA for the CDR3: TGTGCCAGCAGCCGGACTGTGAACACTGAAGCTTTCTTT.

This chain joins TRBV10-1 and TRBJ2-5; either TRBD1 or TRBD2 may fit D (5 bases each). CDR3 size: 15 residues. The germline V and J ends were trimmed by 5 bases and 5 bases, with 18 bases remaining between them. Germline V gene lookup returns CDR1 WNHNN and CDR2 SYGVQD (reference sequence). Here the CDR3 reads CASSSGILEGETQYF. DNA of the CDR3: TGCGCCAGCAGTTCCGGGATTCTTGAGGGGGAGACCCAGTACTTC.

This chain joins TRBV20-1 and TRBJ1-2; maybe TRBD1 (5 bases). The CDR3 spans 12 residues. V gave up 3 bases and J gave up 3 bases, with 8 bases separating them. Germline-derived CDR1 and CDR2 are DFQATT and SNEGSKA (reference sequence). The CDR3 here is CSASLGDYGYTF. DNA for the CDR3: TGCAGTGCTAGTCTGGGGGACTATGGCTACACCTTC.

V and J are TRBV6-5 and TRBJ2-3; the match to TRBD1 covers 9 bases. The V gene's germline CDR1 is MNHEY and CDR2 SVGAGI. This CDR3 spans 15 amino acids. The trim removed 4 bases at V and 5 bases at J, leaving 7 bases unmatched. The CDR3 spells CASSSEDRGKDTQYF. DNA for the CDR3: TGTGCCAGCAGTTCCGAGGACAGGGGCAAAGATACGCAGTATTTT.

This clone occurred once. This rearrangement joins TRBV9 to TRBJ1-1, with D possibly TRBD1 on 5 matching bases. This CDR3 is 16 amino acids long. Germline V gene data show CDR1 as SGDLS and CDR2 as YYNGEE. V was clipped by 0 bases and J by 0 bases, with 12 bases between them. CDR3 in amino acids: CASSVVFGGLNTEAFF. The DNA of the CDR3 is TGTGCCAGCAGCGTAGTATTTGGGGGACTGAACACTGAAGCTTTCTTT.

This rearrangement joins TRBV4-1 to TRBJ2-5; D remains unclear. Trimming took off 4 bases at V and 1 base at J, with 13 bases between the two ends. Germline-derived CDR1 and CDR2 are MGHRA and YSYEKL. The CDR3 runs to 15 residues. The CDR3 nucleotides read TGCGCCAGCAGCCTCTGGACCGCGCCCCAAGAGACCCAGTACTTC. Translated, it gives CASSLWTAPQETQYF.

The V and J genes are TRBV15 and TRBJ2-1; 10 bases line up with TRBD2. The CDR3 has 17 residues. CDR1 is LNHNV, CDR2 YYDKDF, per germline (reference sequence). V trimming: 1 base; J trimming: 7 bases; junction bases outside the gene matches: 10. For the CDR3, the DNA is TGTGCCACCAGCAGAGGCTTCACTAGCGGGGTCGGAAATGAGCAGTTCTTC. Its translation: CATSRGFTSGVGNEQFF.

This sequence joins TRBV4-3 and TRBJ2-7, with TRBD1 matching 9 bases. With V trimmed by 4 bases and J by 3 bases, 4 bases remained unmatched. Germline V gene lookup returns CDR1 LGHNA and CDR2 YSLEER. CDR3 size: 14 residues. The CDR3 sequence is CASSPGTGIYEQYF. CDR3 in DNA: TGCGCCAGCAGCCCCGGGACAGGGATCTACGAGCAGTACTTC.

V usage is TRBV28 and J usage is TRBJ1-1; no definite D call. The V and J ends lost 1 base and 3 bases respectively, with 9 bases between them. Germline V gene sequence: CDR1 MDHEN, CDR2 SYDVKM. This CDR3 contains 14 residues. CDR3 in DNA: TGTGCCAGCAGTTTATATGAGGAGGACACTGAAGCTTTCTTT. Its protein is CASSLYEEDTEAFF.

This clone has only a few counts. The CDR3 here is CASSLDGWYGYTF. For the CDR3, the DNA is TGTGCCAGCAGCTTAGATGGGTGGTATGGCTACACCTTC. The chain joins TRBV7-8 to TRBJ1-2; D remains unclear. This CDR3 has 13 residues. V was trimmed by 1 base and J by 5 bases, leaving 8 bases between them. The germline V gene encodes CDR1 SGHVS and CDR2 FQNEAQ.

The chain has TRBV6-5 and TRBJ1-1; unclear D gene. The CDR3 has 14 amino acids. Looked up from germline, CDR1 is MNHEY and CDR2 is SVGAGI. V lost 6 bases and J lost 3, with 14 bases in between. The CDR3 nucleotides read TGTGCCAGCAGCCGAGTCGGACCTTACACTGAAGCTTTCTTT. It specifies CASSRVGPYTEAFF.